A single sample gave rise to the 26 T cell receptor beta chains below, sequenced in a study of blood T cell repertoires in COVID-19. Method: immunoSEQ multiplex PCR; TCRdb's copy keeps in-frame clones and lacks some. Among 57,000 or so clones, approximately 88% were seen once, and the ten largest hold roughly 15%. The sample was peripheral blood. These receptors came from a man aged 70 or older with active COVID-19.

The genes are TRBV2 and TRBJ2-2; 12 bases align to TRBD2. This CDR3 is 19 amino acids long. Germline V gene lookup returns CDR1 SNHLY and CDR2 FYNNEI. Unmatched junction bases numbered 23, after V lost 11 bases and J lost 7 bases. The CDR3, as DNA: TGTGCCCGACAAAGACAGGGGACGACTAGCGGGAGAGGCGGCGGGGAGCTGTTTTTT. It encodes CARQRQGTTSGRGGGELFF.

The CDR3 sequence is CASSSENRGMSPLHF. Here the CDR3 DNA reads TGCGCCAGCAGCTCAGAGAACAGGGGAATGTCACCCCTCCACTTT. The rearrangement links TRBV5-1 to TRBJ1-6; 7 bases map to TRBD1. V lost 3 bases and J lost 10; bases outside the gene matches: 10. Per germline, CDR1 SGHRS and CDR2 YFSETQ. This CDR3 has 15 residues.

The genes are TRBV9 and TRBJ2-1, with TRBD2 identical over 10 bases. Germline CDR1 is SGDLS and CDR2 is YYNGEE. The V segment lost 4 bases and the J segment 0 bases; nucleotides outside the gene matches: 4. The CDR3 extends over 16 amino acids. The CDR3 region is CASSLSSGGSYNEQFF. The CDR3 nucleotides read TGTGCCAGCAGCTTATCTAGCGGGGGCTCCTACAATGAGCAGTTCTTC.

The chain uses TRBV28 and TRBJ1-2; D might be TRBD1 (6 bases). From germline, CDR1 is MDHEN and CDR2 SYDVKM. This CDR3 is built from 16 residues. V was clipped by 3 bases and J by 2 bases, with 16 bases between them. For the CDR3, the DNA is TGTGCCAGCAGTTTGGGGGGGGGAGGACAGAACTATGGCTACACCTTC. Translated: CASSLGGGGQNYGYTF.

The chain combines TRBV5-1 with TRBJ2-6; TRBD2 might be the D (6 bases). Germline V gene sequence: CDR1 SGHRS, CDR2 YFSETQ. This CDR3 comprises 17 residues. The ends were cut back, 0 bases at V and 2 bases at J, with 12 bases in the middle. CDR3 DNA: TGCGCCAGCAGCTTGGAAGTCCCGGGGGCTGGGGCCAACGTCCTGACTTTC. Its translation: CASSLEVPGAGANVLTF.

CDR3 bases: TGCGCCAGCAGCCAAGAGATTCGGGGACTCTCCTACGAGCAGTACTTC. Protein product: CASSQEIRGLSYEQYF. The gene calls are TRBV4-1 and TRBJ2-7; possibly TRBD2 for D (6 bases). The V gene's germline CDR1 is MGHRA and CDR2 YSYEKL. This CDR3 is built from 16 residues. V dropped 0 bases and J dropped 0 bases, with 12 bases sitting between them.

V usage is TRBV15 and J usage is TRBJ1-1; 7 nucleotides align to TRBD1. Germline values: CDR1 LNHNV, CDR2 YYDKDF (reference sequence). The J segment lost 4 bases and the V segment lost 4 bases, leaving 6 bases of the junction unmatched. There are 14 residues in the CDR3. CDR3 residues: CATSTNRGATEAFF. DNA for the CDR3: TGTGCCACCAGCACCAACAGGGGAGCCACTGAAGCTTTCTTT.

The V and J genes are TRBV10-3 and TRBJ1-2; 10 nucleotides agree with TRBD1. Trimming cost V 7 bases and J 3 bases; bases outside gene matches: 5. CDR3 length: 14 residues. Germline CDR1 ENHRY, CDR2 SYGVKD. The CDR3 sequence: CAITPTGGDYGYTF. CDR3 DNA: TGTGCCATCACCCCGACAGGGGGCGACTATGGCTACACCTTC.

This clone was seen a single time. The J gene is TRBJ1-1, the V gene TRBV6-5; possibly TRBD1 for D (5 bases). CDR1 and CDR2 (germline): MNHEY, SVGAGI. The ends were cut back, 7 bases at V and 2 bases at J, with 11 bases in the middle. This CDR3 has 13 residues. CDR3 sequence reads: CASTRAENTEAFF. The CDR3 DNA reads TGTGCCAGCACCAGGGCGGAAAACACTGAAGCTTTCTTT.

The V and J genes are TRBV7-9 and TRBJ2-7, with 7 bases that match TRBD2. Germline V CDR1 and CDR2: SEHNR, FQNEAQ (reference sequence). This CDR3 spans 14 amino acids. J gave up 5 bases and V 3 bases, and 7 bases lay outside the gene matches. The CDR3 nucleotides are TGTGCCAGCAGCTTGGGATGGGAGGGCGACGAGCAGTACTTC. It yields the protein CASSLGWEGDEQYF.

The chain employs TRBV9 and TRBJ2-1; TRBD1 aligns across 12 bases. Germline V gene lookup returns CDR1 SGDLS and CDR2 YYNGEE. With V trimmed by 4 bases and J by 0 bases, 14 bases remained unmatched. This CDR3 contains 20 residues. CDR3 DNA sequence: TGTGCCAGCAGCCCTCGAGGGACAGGGGGCTCAATCAGCTCCTACAATGAGCAGTTCTTC. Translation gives CASSPRGTGGSISSYNEQFF.

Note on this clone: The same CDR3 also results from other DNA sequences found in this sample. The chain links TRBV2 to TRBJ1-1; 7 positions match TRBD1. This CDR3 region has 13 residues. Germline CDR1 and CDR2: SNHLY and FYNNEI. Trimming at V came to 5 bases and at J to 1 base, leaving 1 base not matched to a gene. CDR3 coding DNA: TGTGCCAGCAGTCGACAGGGGAACACTGAAGCTTTCTTT. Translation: CASSRQGNTEAFF.

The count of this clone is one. This chain's CDR3 is CASSSRLAGSFETQYF. CDR3 nucleotide sequence: TGTGCCAGCAGCTCGAGACTAGCGGGATCGTTCGAGACCCAGTACTTC. This sequence joins TRBV7-9 and TRBJ2-5; 11 bases are shared with TRBD2. CDR3 length: 16 residues. The J segment lost 5 bases and the V segment lost 4 bases, leaving 9 bases of the junction unmatched. The germline V gene has CDR1 SEHNR and CDR2 FQNEAQ (reference sequence).

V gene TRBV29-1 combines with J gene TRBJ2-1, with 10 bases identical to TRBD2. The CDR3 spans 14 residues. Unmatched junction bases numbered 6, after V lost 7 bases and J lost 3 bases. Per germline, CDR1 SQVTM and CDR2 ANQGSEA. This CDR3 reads CSGGPSGSYNEQFF. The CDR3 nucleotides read TGCAGCGGCGGACCTAGCGGGAGCTACAATGAGCAGTTCTTC.

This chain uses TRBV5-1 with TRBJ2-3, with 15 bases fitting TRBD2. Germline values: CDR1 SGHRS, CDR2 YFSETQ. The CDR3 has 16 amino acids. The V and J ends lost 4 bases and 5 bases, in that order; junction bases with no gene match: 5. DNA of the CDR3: TGCGCCAGCAGCACGGGACTAGCGGGAGGAGGAGATACGCAGTATTTT. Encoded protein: CASSTGLAGGGDTQYF.

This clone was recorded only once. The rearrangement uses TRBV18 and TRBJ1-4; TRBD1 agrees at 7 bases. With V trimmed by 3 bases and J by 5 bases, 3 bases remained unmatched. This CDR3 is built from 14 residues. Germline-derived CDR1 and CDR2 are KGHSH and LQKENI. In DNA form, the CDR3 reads TGTGCCAGCTCACCCGGGACAGAGAATGAAAAACTGTTTTTT. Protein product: CASSPGTENEKLFF.

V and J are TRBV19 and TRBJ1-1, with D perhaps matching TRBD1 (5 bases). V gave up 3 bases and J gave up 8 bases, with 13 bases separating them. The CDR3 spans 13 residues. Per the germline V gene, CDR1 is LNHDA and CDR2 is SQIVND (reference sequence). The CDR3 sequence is CASSIGQGPEAFF. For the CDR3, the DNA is TGTGCCAGTAGTATCGGGCAGGGTCCCGAAGCTTTCTTT.

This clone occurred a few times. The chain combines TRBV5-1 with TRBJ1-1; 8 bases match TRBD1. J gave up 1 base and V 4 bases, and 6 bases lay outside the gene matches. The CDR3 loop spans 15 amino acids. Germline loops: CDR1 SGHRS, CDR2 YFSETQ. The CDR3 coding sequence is TGCGCCAGCAGCCTAGCACAGGGGGAGAACACTGAAGCTTTCTTT. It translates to CASSLAQGENTEAFF.

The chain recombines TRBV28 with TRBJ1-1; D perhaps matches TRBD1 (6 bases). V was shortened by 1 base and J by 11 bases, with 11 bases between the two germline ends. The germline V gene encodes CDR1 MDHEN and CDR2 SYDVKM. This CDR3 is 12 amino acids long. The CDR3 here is CASSLSGALAFF. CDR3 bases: TGTGCCAGCAGTTTATCAGGGGCGCTGGCTTTCTTT.

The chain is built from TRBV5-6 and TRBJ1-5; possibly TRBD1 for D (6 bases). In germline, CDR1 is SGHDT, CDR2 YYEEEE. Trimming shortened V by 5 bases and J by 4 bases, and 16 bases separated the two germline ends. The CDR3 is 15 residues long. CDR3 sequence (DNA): TGTGCCAGCAGTCCCGCGGGAGGGGGAAATCAGCCCCAGCATTTT. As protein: CASSPAGGGNQPQHF.

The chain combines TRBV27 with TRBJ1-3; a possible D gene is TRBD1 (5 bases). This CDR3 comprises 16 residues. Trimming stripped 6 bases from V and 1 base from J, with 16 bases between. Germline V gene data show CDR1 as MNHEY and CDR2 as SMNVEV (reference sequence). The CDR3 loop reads CASRTAGGKSGNTIYF. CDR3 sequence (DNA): TGTGCCAGCAGGACCGCGGGGGGGAAATCTGGAAACACCATATATTTT.

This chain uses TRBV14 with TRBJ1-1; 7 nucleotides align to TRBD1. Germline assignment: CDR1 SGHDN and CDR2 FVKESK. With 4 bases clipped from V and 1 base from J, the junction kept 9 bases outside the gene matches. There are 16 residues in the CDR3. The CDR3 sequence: CASSPRQGKANTEAFF. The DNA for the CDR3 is TGTGCCAGCAGCCCCAGACAGGGAAAAGCGAACACTGAAGCTTTCTTT. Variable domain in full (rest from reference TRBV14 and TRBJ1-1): EAGVTQFPSHSVIEKGQTVTLRCDPISGHDNLYWYRRVMGKEIKFLLHFVKESKQDESGMPNNRFLAERTGGTYSTLKVQPAELEDSGVYFCASSPRQGKANTEAFFGQGTRLTVV.

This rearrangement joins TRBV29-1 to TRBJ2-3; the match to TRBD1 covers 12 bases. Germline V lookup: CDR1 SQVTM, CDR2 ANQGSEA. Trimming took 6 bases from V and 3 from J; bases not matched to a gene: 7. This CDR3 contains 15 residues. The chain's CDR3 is CSVAGTGGETDTQYF. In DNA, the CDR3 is TGCAGCGTGGCTGGGACAGGGGGCGAGACAGATACGCAGTATTTT.

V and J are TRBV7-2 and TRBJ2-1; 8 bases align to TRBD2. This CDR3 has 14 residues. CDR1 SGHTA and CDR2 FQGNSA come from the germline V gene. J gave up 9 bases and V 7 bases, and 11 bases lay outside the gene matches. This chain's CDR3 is CASNTGGRVSEQFF. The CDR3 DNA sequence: TGTGCCAGCAACACGGGGGGGAGGGTCAGTGAGCAGTTCTTC.

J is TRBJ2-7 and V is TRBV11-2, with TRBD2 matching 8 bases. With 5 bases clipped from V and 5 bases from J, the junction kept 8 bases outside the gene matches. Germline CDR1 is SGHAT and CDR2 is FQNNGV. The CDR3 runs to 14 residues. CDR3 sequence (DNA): TGTGCCAGCAGCCCCGGGAGGGCCCGAGACGAGCAGTACTTC. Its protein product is CASSPGRARDEQYF.

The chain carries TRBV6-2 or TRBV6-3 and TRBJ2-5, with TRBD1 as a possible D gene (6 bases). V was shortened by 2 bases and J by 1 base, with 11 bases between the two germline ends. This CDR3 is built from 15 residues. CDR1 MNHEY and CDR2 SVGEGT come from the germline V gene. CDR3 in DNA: TGTGCCAGCAGTTACAAACTGGACAGCCAAGAGACCCAGTACTTC. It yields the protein CASSYKLDSQETQYF.